This is a list of T cell receptor beta chains from one sample in a study of read filtering for tumor transcriptome and immune sequencing. TCRdb re-derived calls from the reads in MiXCR, one entry per CDR3 protein. Among approximately 140,000 distinct CDR3 sequences listed, about 13% were seen once. Sample: a population of CD138-negative cells sorted from bone marrow. The receptors shown here come from a donor aged 40 or older with multiple myeloma. CDR3s include the opening cysteine and the closing phenylalanine or tryptophan. D genes are given only for firm matches. Clone size is given for some rows only: seen once, a few or many times, or a class if the clone is expanded.

>many|.|TRBJ2-1|TRBV12-3/TRBV12-4
CASSWDGRTRGNEQFF
TGTGCCAGCAGTTGGGACGGGAGAACGCGCGGAAATGAGCAGTTCTTC
>many|.|TRBJ1-2|TRBV2
CASSEIDIRRDYGYTF
TGTGCCAGCAGTGAGATTGACATAAGAAGAGACTATGGCTACACCTTC
>many|TRBD1|TRBJ2-1|TRBV24-1
CATSDLGTGGYNEQFF
TGTGCCACCAGTGATTTGGGGACAGGCGGCTACAATGAGCAGTTCTTC
>.|TRBD2|TRBJ2-3|TRBV6-5
CASSYSIERESSDTQYF
TGTGCCAGCAGTTACTCGATCGAGCGGGAGTCATCAGATACGCAGTATTTT
>many|.|TRBJ2-5|TRBV12-3/TRBV12-4
CASSLSSVQETQYF
TGTGCCAGCAGTTTATCTAGCGTCCAAGAGACCCAGTACTTC
>many|.|TRBJ1-5|TRBV19
CASSMNSHYSNQPQHF
TGTGCCAGTAGTATGAACAGCCACTATAGCAATCAGCCCCAGCATTTT
>many|TRBD2|TRBJ2-5|TRBV15
CATSRKRTSGGGETQYF
TGTGCCACCAGCAGAAAGAGGACTAGCGGAGGGGGAGAGACCCAGTACTTC
>many|.|TRBJ2-5|TRBV10-3
CATRQGGKPETQYF
TGTGCCACTCGGCAGGGTGGTAAGCCAGAGACCCAGTACTTC
>many|.|TRBJ1-1|TRBV5-1
CASSPQRGTEAFF
TGCGCCAGCAGCCCCCAAAGAGGCACTGAAGCTTTCTTT
>many|.|TRBJ2-3|TRBV24-1
CATSDPGSPDTQYF
TGTGCCACCAGTGATCCTGGCTCTCCAGATACGCAGTATTTT
>few|.|TRBJ2-2|TRBV7-2
CASSLDASTGTGELFF
TGTGCCAGCAGCTTAGATGCGAGTACCGGCACCGGGGAGCTGTTTTTT
>many|.|TRBJ1-1|TRBV6-5
CASSTTRGTEAFF
TGTGCCAGCAGCACCACAAGGGGTACTGAAGCTTTCTTT
>many|.|TRBJ2-7|TRBV20-1
CSGRGREYYEQYF
TGCAGTGGTAGGGGACGGGAGTACTACGAGCAGTACTTC
>many|TRBD2|TRBJ2-1|TRBV7-3
CASSFTSGRYNEQFF
TGTGCCAGCAGCTTCACTAGCGGGAGGTACAATGAGCAGTTCTTC
>.|.|TRBJ2-2|TRBV12-3/TRBV12-4
CASSLDRELFF
TGTGCCAGCAGTCTAGATAGGGAGCTGTTTTTT
>.|.|TRBJ2-5|TRBV12-3/TRBV12-4
CASSLMQAETQYF
TGTGCCAGCAGTTTGATGCAGGCGGAGACCCAGTACTTC
>.|TRBD2|TRBJ2-1|TRBV30
CAWESSGRGQQCF
TGTGCCTGGGAGAGTAGCGGGAGAGGTCAGCAGTGCTTC
>many|TRBD2|TRBJ2-1|TRBV19
CASLGREDNEQFF
TGTGCCAGTCTGGGGAGGGAGGACAATGAGCAGTTCTTC
>many|.|TRBJ2-7|TRBV2
CASSDRQGSYEQYF
TGTGCCAGCAGTGATAGGCAGGGGTCCTACGAGCAGTACTTC
>.|TRBD2|TRBJ2-5|TRBV5-1
CASRGTAGDQETQYF
TGCGCCAGCAGGGGAACAGCGGGAGATCAAGAGACCCAGTACTTC
>many|.|TRBJ2-7|TRBV27
CASSMQNQRTYEQYF
TGTGCCAGCAGTATGCAGAACCAACGAACCTACGAGCAGTACTTC
>many|.|TRBJ2-5|TRBV6-5
CASSYRRTEQETQYF
TGTGCCAGCAGTTACCGGAGGACAGAACAAGAGACCCAGTACTTC
>many|TRBD2|TRBJ2-1|TRBV12-5
CASGRMIAGANEQFF
TGTGCTAGTGGCAGGATGATAGCGGGGGCCAATGAGCAGTTCTTC
>many|.|TRBJ2-5|TRBV6-6
CASSPPSPGTQYF
TGTGCCAGCAGCCCGCCCTCCCCAGGGACCCAGTACTTC
>few|.|TRBJ2-5|TRBV7-2
CASSLRKTQYF
TGTGCCAGCAGCCTCAGAAAGACCCAGTACTTC
>many|TRBD2|TRBJ2-7|TRBV29-1
CRGIRPIAGSWYEQYF
TGCAGAGGTATAAGGCCCATAGCGGGATCGTGGTACGAGCAGTACTTC
>many|.|TRBJ2-7|TRBV5-1
CASSRLSHFSEQYF
TGCGCCAGCAGTCGACTTTCACACTTCTCCGAGCAGTACTTC
>.|TRBD2|TRBJ2-1|TRBV7-9
CASSAGLAVYNEQFF
TGTGCCAGCAGCGCCGGACTAGCGGTATACAATGAGCAGTTCTTC
>many|.|TRBJ1-1|TRBV20-1
CSAQQGETEAFF
TGCAGTGCGCAACAGGGAGAAACTGAAGCTTTCTTT
>many|TRBD1|TRBJ1-2|TRBV20-1
CSAPDRGYGYTF
TGCAGTGCCCCCGACAGGGGATATGGCTACACCTTC
>many|TRBD2|TRBJ2-1|TRBV6-1
CASSPIRGGNEQFF
TGTGCCAGCAGTCCTATTCGGGGGGGCAATGAGCAGTTCTTC
>many|TRBD2|TRBJ2-1|TRBV10-3
CATWEGTNEQFF
TGTGCCACCTGGGAGGGCACTAATGAGCAGTTCTTC
>few|.|TRBJ1-1|TRBV11-3
CASSLESTGLNTEAFF
TGTGCCAGCAGCTTAGAGTCCACAGGGCTGAACACTGAAGCTTTCTTT
>many|TRBD1|TRBJ2-7|TRBV29-1
CSVGTGMSSYEQYF
TGCAGCGTCGGGACAGGGATGAGCTCCTACGAGCAGTACTTC
>many|.|TRBJ2-1|TRBV19
CASSIAGYNEQFF
TGTGCCAGTAGTATAGCGGGGTACAATGAGCAGTTCTTC
>many|TRBD1|TRBJ1-2|TRBV7-2
CASSLGQDNGYTF
TGTGCCAGCAGCCTTGGACAGGATAATGGCTACACCTTC
>.|.|TRBJ1-3|TRBV7-9
CASSRQATGGNTIYF
TGTGCCAGCAGCCGACAGGCGACGGGAGGAAACACCATATATTTT
>.|TRBD2|TRBJ2-3|TRBV2
CASRGLKAGVSSDTQYF
TGTGCCAGCAGGGGACTTAAGGCGGGAGTGTCCTCAGATACGCAGTATTTT
>many|.|TRBJ2-7|TRBV4-1
CASSQGRNEQYF
TGCGCCAGCAGCCAAGGGAGGAACGAGCAGTACTTC
>many|.|TRBJ2-1|TRBV20-1
CSARGPYPWTMGNEQFF
TGCAGTGCTAGAGGCCCATACCCTTGGACTATGGGCAATGAGCAGTTCTTC
>many|TRBD2|TRBJ2-2|TRBV7-2
CASSLLAGVAGELFF
TGTGCCAGCAGCCTTCTAGCGGGAGTAGCCGGGGAGCTGTTTTTT
>few|.|TRBJ2-6|TRBV3-1
CASSPQISGANVLTF
TGTGCCAGCAGCCCTCAGATCTCTGGGGCCAACGTCCTGACTTTC
>many|.|TRBJ2-2|TRBV29-1
CSGEGFGELFF
TGCAGCGGTGAGGGGTTCGGGGAGCTGTTTTTT
>many|.|TRBJ2-2|TRBV12-3/TRBV12-4
CASSLQGNTGELFF
TGCGCCAGCAGCCTACAGGGGAACACCGGGGAGCTGTTTTTT
>many|.|TRBJ1-3|TRBV29-1
CSVAGGGTGNTIYF
TGCAGCGTTGCAGGCGGAGGAACTGGAAACACCATATATTTT
>many|.|TRBJ2-1|TRBV11-2
CASSLVGRVNEQFF
TGTGCCAGCAGCTTAGTGGGGAGAGTCAATGAGCAGTTCTTC
>many|TRBD1|TRBJ1-1|TRBV29-1
CSARQGPGTEAFF
TGCAGCGCAAGACAGGGGCCAGGAACTGAAGCTTTCTTT
>many|TRBD1|TRBJ1-1|TRBV29-1
CSVDPDRGWAEAFF
TGCAGCGTTGACCCGGACAGGGGTTGGGCTGAAGCTTTCTTT
>few|.|TRBJ1-4|TRBV3-1
CASSQGGREKLFF
TGTGCCAGCAGCCAAGGCGGAAGGGAAAAACTGTTTTTT
>.|.|TRBJ2-7|TRBV7-9
CASSPAETAGYEQYF
TGTGCCAGCAGCCCGGCAGAGACAGCGGGCTACGAGCAGTACTTC
>.|.|TRBJ2-7|TRBV6-1
CASTPGPYEQYF
TGTGCCAGCACCCCCGGCCCCTACGAGCAGTACTTC
>many|.|TRBJ2-1|TRBV6-1
CASSERENRVNEQFF
TGTGCCAGCAGTGAAAGAGAAAACAGGGTGAATGAGCAGTTCTTC
>many|.|TRBJ2-1|TRBV5-1
CASSLVGGTEQFF
TGCGCCAGCAGCTTGGTAGGGGGAACTGAGCAGTTCTTC
>few|.|TRBJ1-3|TRBV12-3/TRBV12-4
CASRRRGNTIYF
TGTGCCAGCAGGCGACGGGGAAACACCATATATTTT
>many|TRBD2|TRBJ2-5|TRBV5-1
CASTQLAAQETQYF
TGCGCCAGCACACAACTAGCGGCCCAAGAGACCCAGTACTTC
>.|TRBD2|TRBJ2-1|TRBV12-3/TRBV12-4
CASSPSGRSGYNEQFF
TGTGCCAGCAGTCCTAGCGGGAGGAGCGGCTACAATGAGCAGTTCTTC
>many|TRBD2|TRBJ2-1|TRBV27
CASSVSGRTYNEQFF
TGTGCCAGCAGTGTTAGCGGGAGAACCTACAATGAGCAGTTCTTC
>many|TRBD1|TRBJ1-4|TRBV7-8
CASRRSPGQGKEKLFF
TGTGCCAGCAGGCGCAGTCCGGGACAGGGTAAAGAAAAACTGTTTTTT
>many|.|TRBJ2-2|TRBV10-1
CASSRDTGELFF
TGCGCCAGCAGCAGGGACACCGGGGAGCTGTTTTTT